One TCR beta chain is described in this entry. This specimen belongs to a study of blood T cell repertoires in COVID-19. This CDR3 comprises 15 residues. Germline V gene sequence: CDR1 SGHDT, CDR2 YYEEEE. V was cut by 3 bases and J by 0 bases, with 7 bases left in between. Some clones are missing from TCRdb's copy, which holds only in-frame ones; the method was immunoSEQ multiplex PCR. The data show around 63,000 clones, with around 87% seen just once and less than 8% held by the top ten. This TCR was sampled from a man aged 55 to 70 with acute or convalescent COVID-19. J is TRBJ1-6 and V is TRBV5-6; D perhaps matches TRBD1 (5 bases). Sequenced input: peripheral blood. The DNA for the CDR3 is TGTGCCAGCAGCTACAGGAGCTCCTATAATTCACCCCTCCACTTT. It is translated as CASSYRSSYNSPLHF.